The present T cell receptor beta chain was sequenced within a study of cytomegalovirus exposure and HLA in healthy donors. Generated by immunoSEQ multiplex PCR, the TCRdb table keeps only in-frame clones and is missing some. The sample gives about 250,000 clones, roughly 87% of which show up once; approximately 12% is in the top ten. Trimming pared 4 bases from V and 1 base from J, leaving 13 bases between. The V gene's germline CDR1 is GTSNPN and CDR2 SVGIG (reference sequence). CDR3 length: 14 residues. Input material: PBMCs. The J gene is TRBJ2-5, the V gene TRBV30; no clear D gene. The clonotype originates from a man aged 18 to 35 in good health and CMV-seropositive. This chain's CDR3 is CAWNHFASQETQYF. Here the CDR3 DNA reads TGTGCCTGGAACCACTTCGCGTCCCAAGAGACCCAGTACTTC. The full variable domain, completed using reference TRBV30 and TRBJ2-5, is SQTIHQWPATLVQPVGSPLSLECTVEGTSNPNLYWYRQAAGRGLQLLFYSVGIGQISSEVPQNLSASRPQDRQFILSSKKLLLSDSGFYLCAWNHFASQETQYFGPGTRLLVL.